Shown below are 23 T cell receptor beta chains from a single sample sequenced in a study of T cells after yellow fever vaccination. TCRdb passed the 5' RACE reads through MiXCR, listing each CDR3 protein once. The sample shows 500,000 to 550,000 distinct CDR3 sequences, about a fifth of them seen only once. The sample was PBMCs, taken approximately 20 days after the first yellow fever vaccination. The receptors were sampled from a man aged 18 to 29 who received the YFV17D yellow fever vaccine.

The genes are TRBV4-2 and TRBJ2-3; 9 bases are shared with TRBD2. The CDR3 extends over 17 amino acids. Trimming took 1 base from V and 2 from J; bases not matched to a gene: 7. From germline, CDR1 is LGHNA and CDR2 YNFKEQ. CDR3 protein: CASSQVSAGGFTDTQYF. The CDR3 nucleotides read TGTGCCAGCAGCCAAGTCTCAGCGGGGGGCTTCACAGATACGCAGTATTTT.

V and J are TRBV27 and TRBJ2-7; 7 nucleotides line up with TRBD1. J was trimmed by 4 bases and V by 6 bases; bases with no gene match: 9. CDR3 length: 14 residues. CDR1 and CDR2 (germline): MNHEY, SMNVEV (reference sequence). The DNA for the CDR3 is TGTGCCAGCAGGGCCCCCGGGACAGCGTACGAGCAGTACGTC. Translated, it gives CASRAPGTAYEQYV.

The chain recombines TRBV13 with TRBJ2-6; 10 bases match TRBD1. Trimming at V came to 5 bases and at J to 4 bases, leaving 11 bases not matched to a gene. The CDR3 covers 18 residues. The germline V gene has CDR1 PRHDT and CDR2 FYEKMQ (reference sequence). The CDR3 spells CASSPEGQGLSGANVLTF. The CDR3 DNA follows: TGTGCCAGCAGCCCGGAGGGACAGGGGTTGTCGGGGGCCAACGTCCTGACTTTC.

V gene TRBV4-2 combines with J gene TRBJ2-5, with a weak D call TRBD2 (7 bases). V lost 0 bases and J lost 5, with 16 bases in between. Germline-derived CDR1 and CDR2 are LGHNA and YNFKEQ. This CDR3 region has 16 residues. The CDR3 sequence is CASSQELGGRGETQYF. CDR3 nucleotides: TGTGCCAGCAGCCAAGAGTTGGGGGGGCGCGGGGAGACCCAGTACTTC.

This clonotype was counted only a few times. V is TRBV20-1 and J is TRBJ2-1, with TRBD2 matching over 8 bases. Germline V gene sequence: CDR1 DFQATT, CDR2 SNEGSKA (reference sequence). Trimming cost V 3 bases and J 3 bases; bases outside gene matches: 7. The CDR3 spans 15 residues. CDR3 coding DNA: TGCAGTGCTAGGGGACTAGATCCTATCTACAATGAGCAGTTCTTC. Amino acids: CSARGLDPIYNEQFF.

This clonotype showed up just a few times. The chain is built from TRBV19 and TRBJ2-2; D call uncertain. This CDR3 comprises 16 residues. Germline values: CDR1 LNHDA, CDR2 SQIVND (reference sequence). V dropped 5 bases and J dropped 0 bases, with 13 bases sitting between them. The CDR3 nucleotides are TGTGCCAGTAGTCGACTCCAGAATTCGAACACCGGGGAGCTGTTTTTT. Translation: CASSRLQNSNTGELFF.

The chain has TRBV6-5 and TRBJ2-2; 9 bases line up with TRBD1. This CDR3 has 13 amino acids. The V gene end was trimmed by 0 bases and the J gene end by 15 bases; junction bases not matched to a gene: 5. Germline V gene sequence: CDR1 MNHEY, CDR2 SVGAGI. The CDR3 protein is CASSYSGTGTVFF. The CDR3 region has the DNA TGTGCCAGCAGTTACTCGGGGACAGGGACGGTGTTTTTT.

The V call is TRBV7-2, the J call TRBJ1-1; the D gene is possibly TRBD1 (5 bases). With 7 bases removed from V and 5 bases from J, the gap between germline ends came to 14 bases. The germline V gene encodes CDR1 SGHTA and CDR2 FQGNSA. The length of the CDR3 is 13 residues. The CDR3 region is CASTLSQATEAFF. In nucleotides, the CDR3 is TGTGCCAGCACCTTGTCACAGGCGACTGAAGCTTTCTTT.

This clonotype was counted only a few times. This CDR3 is CATSTTGTGDYGYTF. The CDR3 DNA sequence: TGTGCCACCAGCACAACCGGGACAGGGGACTATGGCTACACCTTC. The rearrangement links TRBV15 to TRBJ1-2; 10 bases are a match to TRBD1. Germline V CDR1 and CDR2: LNHNV, YYDKDF (reference sequence). V was pared by 4 bases and J by 3 bases, with 5 bases of the junction left unmatched. This CDR3 comprises 15 residues.

This chain links TRBV6-1 with TRBJ2-7, with 9 bases matching TRBD1. Germline V gene data show CDR1 as MNHNS and CDR2 as SASEGT. The length of the CDR3 is 14 residues. The V gene end was trimmed by 6 bases and the J gene end by 5 bases; junction bases not matched to a gene: 8. The CDR3 loop is CASRPQGAKNEQYF. In DNA, the CDR3 is TGTGCCAGCAGACCACAGGGGGCGAAAAACGAGCAGTACTTC.

This rearrangement joins TRBV25-1 to TRBJ1-2, with D maybe TRBD1 (5 bases). CDR1 MGHDK and CDR2 SYGVNS come from the germline V gene. The CDR3 is 15 amino acids. Trimming took 7 bases from V and 4 from J, leaving 19 bases between them. The CDR3 loop reads CASTPGGAIIYGYTF. The DNA of the CDR3 is TGTGCCAGCACTCCCGGAGGGGCTATAATCTATGGCTACACCTTC.

This chain joins TRBV28 and TRBJ2-7; the match to TRBD1 covers 7 bases. This CDR3 has 15 residues. Trimming at V came to 6 bases and at J to 1 base, leaving 9 bases not matched to a gene. Germline values: CDR1 MDHEN, CDR2 SYDVKM. The CDR3 loop is CASSSPDRASYEQYV. DNA of the CDR3: TGTGCCAGCAGCTCACCCGACAGGGCTTCCTACGAGCAGTACGTC.

This clonotype was detected a few times. The chain uses TRBV6-1 and TRBJ2-1; D unresolved. Trimming took 6 bases from V and 5 from J, leaving 20 bases between them. Germline CDR1 MNHNS, CDR2 SASEGT. The CDR3 has 16 residues. CDR3 in amino acids: CASRRRAAYGNNEQFF. DNA for the CDR3: TGTGCCAGCAGGCGCCGGGCGGCATACGGCAACAATGAGCAGTTCTTC.

The chain links TRBV20-1 to TRBJ1-1, with D hard to call. Between the trimmed V and J ends, which lost 4 bases and 1 base, there was a span of 4 bases. The germline V gene has CDR1 DFQATT and CDR2 SNEGSKA (reference sequence). The CDR3 has 11 residues. The CDR3 sequence: CSAKQNTEAFF. In DNA, the CDR3 is TGCAGTGCTAAGCAGAACACTGAAGCTTTCTTT.

This clonotype occurred a few times. V is TRBV29-1 and J is TRBJ2-2, with no clear D. V was cut by 4 bases and J by 4 bases, with 7 bases left in between. CDR1 and CDR2 from the germline V gene are SQVTM and ANQGSEA. The CDR3 contains 12 residues. DNA for the CDR3: TGCAGCGTTGTCGGGCCCACCGGGGAGCTGTTTTTT. It yields the protein CSVVGPTGELFF.

This clonotype was seen more than once but under ten times. This chain uses TRBV15 with TRBJ1-2; TRBD1 might be the D (5 bases). The CDR3 totals 14 residues. Germline CDR1 is LNHNV and CDR2 is YYDKDF (reference sequence). Trimming shortened V by 0 bases and J by 5 bases, and 10 bases separated the two germline ends. For the CDR3, the DNA is TGTGCCACCAGCAGAGATCGGGGGGTGTATGGCTACACCTTC. Amino acid sequence: CATSRDRGVYGYTF.

The chain uses TRBV4-1 and TRBJ1-1; D perhaps matches TRBD1 (5 bases). The CDR3 has 16 amino acids. Germline V gene lookup returns CDR1 MGHRA and CDR2 YSYEKL. Trimming removed 1 base from V and 2 bases from J, with 14 bases in between. Here the CDR3 reads CASSQGTGAVNTEAFF. CDR3 coding DNA: TGCGCCAGCAGCCAAGGGACCGGGGCCGTCAACACTGAAGCTTTCTTT.

The chain is built from TRBV5-1 and TRBJ2-2; 8 bases are shared with TRBD1. The ends lost 0 bases at V and 7 bases at J; junction bases unmatched: 2. Germline CDR1 SGHRS, CDR2 YFSETQ. The CDR3 is 14 amino acids. As DNA, the CDR3 is TGCGCCAGCAGCTTGGGGACAGGGATCGGGGAGCTGTTTTTT. Residues: CASSLGTGIGELFF.

The rearrangement uses TRBV27 and TRBJ1-5; TRBD1 is a possible D gene (5 bases). Germline CDR1 MNHEY, CDR2 SMNVEV (reference sequence). Trimming removed 8 bases at V and 0 bases at J, with 17 bases between. The CDR3 has 16 residues. The CDR3 region has the DNA TGTGCCAGCCGGGGTTTGGGGGTTGGTAGCAATCAGCCCCAGCATTTT. Its translation is CASRGLGVGSNQPQHF.

The chain uses TRBV12-3 or TRBV12-4 and TRBJ2-1; D not resolved. V lost 5 bases to trimming and J lost 11 bases, with 13 bases between them. This CDR3 is 12 amino acids long. The CDR3 is CASSLRPEKQFF. Here the CDR3 DNA reads TGTGCCAGCAGTCTCCGGCCCGAGAAGCAGTTCTTC.

This clonotype was found many times. One junction end disagrees with the germline gene, perhaps due to a read error. Here the CDR3 reads CASSQDGRQEVF. CDR3 nucleotides: TGTGCCAGCAGCCAAGACGGGCGGCAGGAAGTCTTC. The chain uses TRBV4-2 and TRBJ2-1, with D hard to call. The CDR3 consists of 12 residues. Looked up from germline, CDR1 is LGHNA and CDR2 is YNFKEQ.

This rearrangement joins TRBV12-3 or TRBV12-4 to TRBJ2-7; D not resolved. Trimming stripped 4 bases from V and 2 bases from J, with 9 bases between. The CDR3 consists of 13 residues. The DNA for the CDR3 is TGTGCCAGCAGTTCCCAAGGACCCTACGAGCAGTACTTC. Translating it yields CASSSQGPYEQYF.

The chain has TRBV5-1 and TRBJ1-6; TRBD1 aligns across 7 bases. Losses at the gene ends were 0 bases for V and 7 bases for J; bases not matched to a gene: 4. Germline V gene data show CDR1 as SGHRS and CDR2 as YFSETQ. CDR3 size: 15 residues. CDR3 loop: CASSLVTGANSPLHF. The CDR3 DNA reads TGCGCCAGCAGCTTGGTCACAGGGGCAAATTCACCCCTCCACTTT.